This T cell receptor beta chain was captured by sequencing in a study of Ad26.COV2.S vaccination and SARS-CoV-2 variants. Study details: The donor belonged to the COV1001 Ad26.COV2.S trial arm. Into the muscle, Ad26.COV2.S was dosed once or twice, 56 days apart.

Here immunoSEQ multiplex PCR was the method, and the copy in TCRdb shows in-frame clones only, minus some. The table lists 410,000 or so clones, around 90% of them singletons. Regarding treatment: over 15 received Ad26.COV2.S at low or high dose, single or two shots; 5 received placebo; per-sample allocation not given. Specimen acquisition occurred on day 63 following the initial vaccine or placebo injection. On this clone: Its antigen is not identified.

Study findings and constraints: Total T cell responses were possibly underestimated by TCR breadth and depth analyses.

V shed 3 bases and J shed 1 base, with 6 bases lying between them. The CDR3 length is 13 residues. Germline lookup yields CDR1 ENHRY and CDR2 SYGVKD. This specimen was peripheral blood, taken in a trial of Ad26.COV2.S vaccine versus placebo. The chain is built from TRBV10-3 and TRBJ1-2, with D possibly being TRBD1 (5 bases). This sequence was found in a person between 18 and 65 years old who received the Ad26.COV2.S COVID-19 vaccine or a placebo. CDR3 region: CAISDGGNYGYTF. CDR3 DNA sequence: TGTGCCATCAGTGACGGGGGTAACTATGGCTACACCTTC.